This T cell receptor (beta chain) was identified in a study of T cells after yellow fever vaccination. This clonotype was observed a handful of times. One entry per CDR3 protein, called by TCRdb with MiXCR from the 5' RACE reads. The profile shows about 170,000 distinct CDR3 sequences, 11% of them singletons. The origin of this receptor is a man aged 18 to 30 who received the YFV17D yellow fever vaccine. The sequences come from CD8+ T cells sorted from PBMCs, collected 15 days after the yellow fever booster vaccination.

The CDR3 sequence: CAIRLSGTASYEQYF. The CDR3 DNA sequence: TGTGCCATCAGACTTTCCGGGACAGCCTCCTACGAGCAGTACTTC. The gene calls are TRBV10-3 and TRBJ2-7, with TRBD1 matching over 7 bases. The V gene end was trimmed by 6 bases and the J gene end by 0 bases; junction bases not matched to a gene: 8. The CDR3 runs to 15 residues. Germline V gene data show CDR1 as ENHRY and CDR2 as SYGVKD.